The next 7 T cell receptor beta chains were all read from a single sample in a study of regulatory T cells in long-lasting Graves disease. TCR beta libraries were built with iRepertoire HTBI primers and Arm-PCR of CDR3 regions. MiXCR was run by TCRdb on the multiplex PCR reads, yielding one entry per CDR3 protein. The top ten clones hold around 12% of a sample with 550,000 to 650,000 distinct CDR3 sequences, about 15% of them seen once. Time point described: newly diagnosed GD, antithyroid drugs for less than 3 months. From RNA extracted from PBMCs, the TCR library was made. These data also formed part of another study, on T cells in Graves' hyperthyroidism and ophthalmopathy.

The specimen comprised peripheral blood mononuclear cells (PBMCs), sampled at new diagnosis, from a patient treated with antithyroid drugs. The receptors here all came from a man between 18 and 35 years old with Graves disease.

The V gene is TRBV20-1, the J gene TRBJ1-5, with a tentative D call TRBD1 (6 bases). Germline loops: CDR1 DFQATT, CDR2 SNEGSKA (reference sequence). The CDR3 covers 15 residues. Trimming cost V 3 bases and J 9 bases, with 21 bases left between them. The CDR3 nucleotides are TGCAGTGCTAGGAATAGTTTAGAGGGGGGAGGGCCCCAGCATTTT. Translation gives CSARNSLEGGGPQHF.

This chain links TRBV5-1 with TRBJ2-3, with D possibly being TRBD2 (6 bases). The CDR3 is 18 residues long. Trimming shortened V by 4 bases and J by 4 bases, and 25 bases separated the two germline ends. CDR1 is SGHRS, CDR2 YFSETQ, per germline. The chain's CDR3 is CASSAAVGLATKSDTQYF. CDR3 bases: TGCGCCAGCAGCGCTGCGGTTGGGCTAGCGACAAAATCAGATACGCAGTATTTT.

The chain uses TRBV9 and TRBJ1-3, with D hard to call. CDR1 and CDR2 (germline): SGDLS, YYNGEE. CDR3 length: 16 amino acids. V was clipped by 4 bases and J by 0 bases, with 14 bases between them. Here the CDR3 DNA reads TGTGCCAGCAGCTCCGAGAGTAGGGTCTCTGGAAACACCATATATTTT. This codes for CASSSESRVSGNTIYF.

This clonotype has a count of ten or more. Here the CDR3 DNA reads TGTGCCAGCAGTGCGCCGGGACTAGCGGAAGAGACCCAGTACTTC. Translating gives CASSAPGLAEETQYF. The chain joins TRBV7-9 to TRBJ2-5; TRBD2 aligns across 11 bases. Germline values: CDR1 SEHNR, CDR2 FQNEAQ (reference sequence). This CDR3 region has 15 residues. The trim removed 6 bases at V and 3 bases at J, leaving 6 bases unmatched.

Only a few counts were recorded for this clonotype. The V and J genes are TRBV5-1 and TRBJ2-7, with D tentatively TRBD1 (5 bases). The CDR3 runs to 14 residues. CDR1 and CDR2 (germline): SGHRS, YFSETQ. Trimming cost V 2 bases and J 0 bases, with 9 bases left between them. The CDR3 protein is CASSFRERSYEQYF. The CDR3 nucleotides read TGCGCCAGCAGCTTCAGGGAACGCTCCTACGAGCAGTACTTC.

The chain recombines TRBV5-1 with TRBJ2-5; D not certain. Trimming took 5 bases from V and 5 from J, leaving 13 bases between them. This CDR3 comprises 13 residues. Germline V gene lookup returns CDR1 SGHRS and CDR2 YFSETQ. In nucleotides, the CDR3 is TGCGCCAGCAGAAGCCTACAGTTGGAGACCCAGTACTTC. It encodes CASRSLQLETQYF.

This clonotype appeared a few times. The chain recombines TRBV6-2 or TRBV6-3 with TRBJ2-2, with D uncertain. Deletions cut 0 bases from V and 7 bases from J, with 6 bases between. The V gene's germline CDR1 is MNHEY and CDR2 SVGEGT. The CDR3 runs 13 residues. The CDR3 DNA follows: TGTGCCAGCAGTTACTCGGATGACGGGGAGCTGTTTTTT. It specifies CASSYSDDGELFF.